This T cell receptor beta chain emerged from a study of T cell repertoires in cytomegalovirus infection. Study as a whole: Matching HLA type and CMV infection were both indicated by public TCR beta signatures.

Study results and limitations: Cumulated frequencies of public TCR beta families served to identify carriers of CMV plus the relevant HLA. Within the response measured ex vivo, HLA-C-restricted CMV-specific TCR beta clonotypes were dominant.

Many counts were recorded for this clonotype. The antigen is not known. With 2 bases clipped from V and 8 bases from J, the junction kept 7 bases outside the gene matches. This CDR3 is built from 14 residues. Germline lookup yields CDR1 MNHNS and CDR2 SASEGT. TCRdb redid the calling of the reads with MiXCR, one entry per CDR3 protein. The sample lists some 150,000 distinct CDR3 sequences; 5.5% to 7% were seen once. This TCR came from a human donor in good health (CMV status not recorded). Some clones in this sample may be carry-over from other donors' samples. The chain is built from TRBV6-1 and TRBJ1-2, with 8 positions matching TRBD1. Sequenced: PBMCs. The CDR3 sequence: CASSETPGGYGYTF. The CDR3 DNA is TGTGCCAGCAGTGAAACGCCAGGGGGCTACGGCTACACCTTC.